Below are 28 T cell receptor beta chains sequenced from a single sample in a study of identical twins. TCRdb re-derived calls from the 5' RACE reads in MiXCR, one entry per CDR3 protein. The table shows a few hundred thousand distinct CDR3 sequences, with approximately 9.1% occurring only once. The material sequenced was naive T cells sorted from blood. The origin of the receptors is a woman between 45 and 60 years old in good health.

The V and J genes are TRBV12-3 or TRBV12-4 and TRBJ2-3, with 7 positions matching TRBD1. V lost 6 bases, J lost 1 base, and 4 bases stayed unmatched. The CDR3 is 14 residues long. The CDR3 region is CASRRQGRTDTQYF. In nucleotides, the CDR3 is TGTGCCAGCAGAAGACAGGGCCGCACAGATACGCAGTATTTT.

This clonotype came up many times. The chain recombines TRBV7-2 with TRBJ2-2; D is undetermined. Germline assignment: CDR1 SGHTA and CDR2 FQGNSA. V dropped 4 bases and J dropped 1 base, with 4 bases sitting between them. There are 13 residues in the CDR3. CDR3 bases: TGTGCCAGCAGCTCGCGGAACACCGGGGAGCTGTTTTTT. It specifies CASSSRNTGELFF.

This CDR3 reads CASKLEVNNEQFF. The CDR3 nucleotides are TGCGCCAGCAAACTAGAGGTAAACAATGAGCAGTTCTTC. This chain connects TRBV5-1 to TRBJ2-1; the D gene is possibly TRBD2 (5 bases). V lost 6 bases to trimming and J lost 5 bases, with 12 bases between them. CDR3 length: 13 amino acids. The germline gives CDR1 SGHRS, CDR2 YFSETQ.

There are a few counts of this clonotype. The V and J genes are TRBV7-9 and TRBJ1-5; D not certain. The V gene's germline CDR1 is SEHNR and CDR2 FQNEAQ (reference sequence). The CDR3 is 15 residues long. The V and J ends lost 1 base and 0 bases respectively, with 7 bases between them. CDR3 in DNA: TGTGCCAGCAGCTTAGGGCAAAATAGCAATCAGCCCCAGCATTTT. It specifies CASSLGQNSNQPQHF.

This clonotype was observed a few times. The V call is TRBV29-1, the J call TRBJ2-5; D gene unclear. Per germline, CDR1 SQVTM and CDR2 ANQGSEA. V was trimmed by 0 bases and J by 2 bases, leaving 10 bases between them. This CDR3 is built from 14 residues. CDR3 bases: TGCAGCGTTGAAGATCCCCGGTATCAAGAGACCCAGTACTTC. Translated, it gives CSVEDPRYQETQYF.

CDR3 sequence reads: CSAPRSGSAGDTQYF. Written as DNA, the CDR3 is TGCAGTGCTCCTCGTAGCGGGAGTGCTGGAGATACGCAGTATTTT. This chain connects TRBV20-1 to TRBJ2-3; 9 bases map to TRBD2. This CDR3 contains 15 residues. V was pared by 5 bases and J by 5 bases, with 11 bases of the junction left unmatched. Germline CDR1 is DFQATT and CDR2 is SNEGSKA (reference sequence).

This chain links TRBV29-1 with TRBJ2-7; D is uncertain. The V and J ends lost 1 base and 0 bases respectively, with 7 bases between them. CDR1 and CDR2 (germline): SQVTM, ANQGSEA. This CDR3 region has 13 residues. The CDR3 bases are TGCAGCGTTGAAGGCCTAGTCTCCTACGAGCAGTACTTC. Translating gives CSVEGLVSYEQYF.

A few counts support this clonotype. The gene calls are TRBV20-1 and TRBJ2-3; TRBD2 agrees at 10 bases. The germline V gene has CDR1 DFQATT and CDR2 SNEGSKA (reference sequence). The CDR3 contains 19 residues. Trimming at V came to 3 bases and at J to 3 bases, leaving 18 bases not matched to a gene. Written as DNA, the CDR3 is TGCAGTGCTAGCGAGCGGGAGGGCCTCAAAAGTCTAGGTACAGATACGCAGTATTTT. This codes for CSASEREGLKSLGTDTQYF.

This chain's CDR3 is CASRGPGQPQETQYF. CDR3 bases: TGTGCCAGCAGGGGCCCGGGACAGCCCCAAGAGACCCAGTACTTC. The chain carries TRBV2 and TRBJ2-5, with 7 bases that match TRBD1. CDR3 length: 15 amino acids. Germline V gives CDR1 SNHLY, CDR2 FYNNEI. Unmatched junction bases numbered 8, after V lost 6 bases and J lost 1 base.

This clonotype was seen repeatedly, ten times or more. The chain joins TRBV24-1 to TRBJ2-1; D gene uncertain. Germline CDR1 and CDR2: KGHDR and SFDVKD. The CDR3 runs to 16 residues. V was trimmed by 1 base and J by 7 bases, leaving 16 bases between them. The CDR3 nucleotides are TGTGCCACCAGTGATTTCGCTCAGTCAGGCCGGAATGAGCAGTTCTTC. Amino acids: CATSDFAQSGRNEQFF.

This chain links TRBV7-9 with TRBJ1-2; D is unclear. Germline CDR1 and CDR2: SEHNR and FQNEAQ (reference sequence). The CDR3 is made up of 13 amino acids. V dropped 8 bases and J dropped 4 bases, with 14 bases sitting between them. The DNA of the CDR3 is TGTGCCAGCGATCCGAAAACGGGCTATGGCTACACCTTC. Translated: CASDPKTGYGYTF.

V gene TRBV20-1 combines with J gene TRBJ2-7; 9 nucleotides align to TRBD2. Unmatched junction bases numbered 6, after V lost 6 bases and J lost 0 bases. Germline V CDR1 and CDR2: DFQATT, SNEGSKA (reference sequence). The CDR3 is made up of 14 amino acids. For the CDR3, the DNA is TGCAGTGCCCTTCTAGCGGGACGCTCCTACGAGCAGTACTTC. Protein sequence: CSALLAGRSYEQYF.

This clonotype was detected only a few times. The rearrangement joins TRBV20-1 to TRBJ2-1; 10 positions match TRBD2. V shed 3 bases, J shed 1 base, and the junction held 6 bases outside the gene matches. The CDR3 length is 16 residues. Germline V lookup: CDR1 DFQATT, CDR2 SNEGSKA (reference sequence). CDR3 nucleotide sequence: TGCAGTGCTAGCGAGCGGGAGGGCCGGTCCTACAATGAGCAGTTCTTC. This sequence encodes CSASEREGRSYNEQFF.

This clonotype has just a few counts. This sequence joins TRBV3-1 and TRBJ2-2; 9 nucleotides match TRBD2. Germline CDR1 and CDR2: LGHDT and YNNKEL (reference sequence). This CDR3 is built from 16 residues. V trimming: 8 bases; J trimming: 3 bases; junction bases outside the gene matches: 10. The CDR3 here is CASYQGPSGDTGELFF. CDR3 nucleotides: TGTGCCAGCTATCAGGGCCCTAGCGGGGACACCGGGGAGCTGTTTTTT.

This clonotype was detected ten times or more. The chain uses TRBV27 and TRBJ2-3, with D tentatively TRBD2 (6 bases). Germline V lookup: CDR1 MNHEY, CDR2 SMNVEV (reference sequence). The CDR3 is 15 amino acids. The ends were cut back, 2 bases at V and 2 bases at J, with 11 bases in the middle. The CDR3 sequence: CASSLIAAITDTQYF. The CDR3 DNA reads TGTGCCAGCAGTTTAATAGCGGCGATCACAGATACGCAGTATTTT.

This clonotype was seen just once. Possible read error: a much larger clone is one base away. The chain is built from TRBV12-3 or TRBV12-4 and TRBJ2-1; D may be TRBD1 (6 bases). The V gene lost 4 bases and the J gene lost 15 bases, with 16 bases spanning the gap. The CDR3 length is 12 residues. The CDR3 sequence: CASSSLRDKTFF. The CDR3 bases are TGTGCCAGCAGTTCCCTCCGGGACAAAACGTTCTTC.

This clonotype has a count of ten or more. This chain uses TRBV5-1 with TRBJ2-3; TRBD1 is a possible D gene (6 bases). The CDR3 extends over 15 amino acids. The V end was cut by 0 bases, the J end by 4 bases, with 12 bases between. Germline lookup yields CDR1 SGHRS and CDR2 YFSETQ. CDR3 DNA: TGCGCCAGCAGCTTGGATCAGGGGAGTCCAGATACGCAGTATTTT. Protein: CASSLDQGSPDTQYF.

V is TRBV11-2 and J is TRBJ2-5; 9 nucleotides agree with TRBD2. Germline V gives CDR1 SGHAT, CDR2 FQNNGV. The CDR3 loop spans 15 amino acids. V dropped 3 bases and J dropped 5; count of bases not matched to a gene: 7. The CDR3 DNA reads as TGTGCCAGCAGCTTTGTGACTAGCGGTCTTGAGACCCAGTACTTC. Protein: CASSFVTSGLETQYF.

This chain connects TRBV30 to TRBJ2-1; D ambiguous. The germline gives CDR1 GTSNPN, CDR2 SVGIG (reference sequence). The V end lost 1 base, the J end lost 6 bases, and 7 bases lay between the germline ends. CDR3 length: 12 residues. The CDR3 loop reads CAWSARSNEQFF. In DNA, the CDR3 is TGTGCCTGGAGTGCCAGGTCCAATGAGCAGTTCTTC. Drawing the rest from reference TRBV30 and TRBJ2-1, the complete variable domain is SQTIHQWPATLVQPVGSPLSLECTVEGTSNPNLYWYRQAAGRGLQLLFYSVGIGQISSEVPQNLSASRPQDRQFILSSKKLLLSDSGFYLCAWSARSNEQFFGPGTRLTVL.

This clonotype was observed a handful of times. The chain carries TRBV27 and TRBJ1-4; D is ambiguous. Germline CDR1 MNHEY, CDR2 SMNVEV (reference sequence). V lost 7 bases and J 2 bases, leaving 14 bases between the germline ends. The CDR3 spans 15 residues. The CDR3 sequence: CASTSIRLTNEKLFF. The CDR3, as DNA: TGTGCCAGCACTTCAATAAGGCTCACTAATGAAAAACTGTTTTTT.

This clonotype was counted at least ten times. CDR3 sequence (DNA): TGCAGCGTCCACAACAGGAACACCGGGGAGCTGTTTTTT. Protein sequence: CSVHNRNTGELFF. The chain is built from TRBV20-1 and TRBJ2-2, with unresolved D. This CDR3 spans 13 amino acids. Germline loops: CDR1 DFQATT, CDR2 SNEGSKA (reference sequence).

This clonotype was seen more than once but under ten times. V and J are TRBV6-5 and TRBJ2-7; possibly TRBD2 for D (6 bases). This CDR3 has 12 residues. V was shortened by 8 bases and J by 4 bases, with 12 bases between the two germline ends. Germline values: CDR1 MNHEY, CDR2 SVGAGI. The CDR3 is CASRAEGYEQYV. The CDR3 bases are TGTGCCAGCCGAGCGGAGGGATACGAGCAGTACGTC.

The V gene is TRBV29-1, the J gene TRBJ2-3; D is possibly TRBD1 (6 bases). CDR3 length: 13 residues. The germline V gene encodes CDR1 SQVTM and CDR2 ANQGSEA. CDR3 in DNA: TGCAGAGCACCGGACAGAGACACAGATACGCAGTATTTT. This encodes CRAPDRDTDTQYF.

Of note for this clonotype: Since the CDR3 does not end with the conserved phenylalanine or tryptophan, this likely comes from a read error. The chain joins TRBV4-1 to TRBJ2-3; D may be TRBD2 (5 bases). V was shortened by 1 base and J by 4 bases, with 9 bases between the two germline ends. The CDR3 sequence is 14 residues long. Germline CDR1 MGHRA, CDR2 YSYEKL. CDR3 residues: CASSQAGLADTQYL. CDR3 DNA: TGCGCCAGCAGCCAAGCAGGACTGGCAGATACGCAGTATCTT.

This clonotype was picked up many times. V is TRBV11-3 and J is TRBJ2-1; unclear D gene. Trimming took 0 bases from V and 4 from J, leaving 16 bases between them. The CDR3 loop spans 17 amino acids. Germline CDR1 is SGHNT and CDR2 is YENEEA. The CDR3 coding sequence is TGTGCCAGCAGCTTAGATCTATTGAGACTGGGTTACAATGAGCAGTTCTTC. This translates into CASSLDLLRLGYNEQFF.

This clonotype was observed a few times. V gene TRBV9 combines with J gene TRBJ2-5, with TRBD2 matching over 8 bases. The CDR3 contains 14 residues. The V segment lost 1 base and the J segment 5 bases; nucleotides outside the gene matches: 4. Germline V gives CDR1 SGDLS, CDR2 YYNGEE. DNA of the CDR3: TGTGCCAGCAGCGTAAGCGGGAGTTATGAGACCCAGTACTTC. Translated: CASSVSGSYETQYF.

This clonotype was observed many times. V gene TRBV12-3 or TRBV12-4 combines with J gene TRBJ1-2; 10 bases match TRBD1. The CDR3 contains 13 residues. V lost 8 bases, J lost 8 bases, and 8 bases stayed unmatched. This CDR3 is CASGQGGRWGYTF. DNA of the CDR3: TGTGCCAGCGGACAGGGGGGGCGATGGGGCTACACCTTC.

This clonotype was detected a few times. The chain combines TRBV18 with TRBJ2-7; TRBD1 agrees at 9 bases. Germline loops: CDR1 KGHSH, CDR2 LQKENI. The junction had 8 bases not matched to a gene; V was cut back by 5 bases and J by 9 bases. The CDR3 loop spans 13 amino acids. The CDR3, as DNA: TGTGCCAGCTCAGCCGGGACAGGGACGGGGCAGTACGTC. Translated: CASSAGTGTGQYV.